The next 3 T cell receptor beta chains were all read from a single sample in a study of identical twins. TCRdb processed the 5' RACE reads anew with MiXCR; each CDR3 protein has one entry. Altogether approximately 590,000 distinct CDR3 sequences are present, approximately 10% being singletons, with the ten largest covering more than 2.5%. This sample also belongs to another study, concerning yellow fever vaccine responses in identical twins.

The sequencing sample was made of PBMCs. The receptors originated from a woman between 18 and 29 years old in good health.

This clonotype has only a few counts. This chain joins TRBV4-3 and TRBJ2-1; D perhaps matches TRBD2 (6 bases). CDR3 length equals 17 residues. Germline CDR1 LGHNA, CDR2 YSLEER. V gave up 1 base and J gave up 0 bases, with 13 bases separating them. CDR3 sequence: CASSQGVGGNSYNEQFF. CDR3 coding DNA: TGCGCCAGCAGCCAAGGTGTGGGAGGAAACTCCTACAATGAGCAGTTCTTC.

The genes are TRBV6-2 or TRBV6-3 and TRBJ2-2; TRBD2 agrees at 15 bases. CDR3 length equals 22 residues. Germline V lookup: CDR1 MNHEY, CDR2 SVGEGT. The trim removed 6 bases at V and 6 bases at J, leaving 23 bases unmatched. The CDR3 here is CASRTHPAGTSGRMARPGELFF. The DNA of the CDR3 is TGTGCCAGCAGAACACATCCCGCCGGGACTAGCGGGAGGATGGCGCGTCCCGGGGAGCTGTTTTTT.

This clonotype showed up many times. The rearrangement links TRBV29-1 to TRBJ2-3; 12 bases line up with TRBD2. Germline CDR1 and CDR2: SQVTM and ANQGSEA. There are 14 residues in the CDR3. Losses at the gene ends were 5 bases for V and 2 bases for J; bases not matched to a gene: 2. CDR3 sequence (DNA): TGCAGCGTTAGGACTAGCGGGACCACAGATACGCAGTATTTT. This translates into CSVRTSGTTDTQYF.